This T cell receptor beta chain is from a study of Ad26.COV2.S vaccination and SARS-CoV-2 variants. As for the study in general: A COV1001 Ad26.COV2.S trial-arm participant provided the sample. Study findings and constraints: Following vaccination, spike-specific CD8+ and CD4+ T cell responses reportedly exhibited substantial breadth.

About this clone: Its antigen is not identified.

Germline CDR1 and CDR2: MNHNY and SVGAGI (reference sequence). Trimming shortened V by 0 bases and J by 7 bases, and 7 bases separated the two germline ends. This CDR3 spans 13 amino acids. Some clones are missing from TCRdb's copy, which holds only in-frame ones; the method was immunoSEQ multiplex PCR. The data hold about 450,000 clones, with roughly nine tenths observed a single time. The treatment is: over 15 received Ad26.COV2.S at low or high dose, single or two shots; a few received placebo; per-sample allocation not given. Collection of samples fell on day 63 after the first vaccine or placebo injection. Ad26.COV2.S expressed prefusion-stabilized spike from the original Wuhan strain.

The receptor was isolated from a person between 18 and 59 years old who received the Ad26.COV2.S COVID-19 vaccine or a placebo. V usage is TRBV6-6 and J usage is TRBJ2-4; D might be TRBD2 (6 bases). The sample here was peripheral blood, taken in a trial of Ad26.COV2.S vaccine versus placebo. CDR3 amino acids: CASSYSEGNIQYF. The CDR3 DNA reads TGTGCCAGCAGTTACTCGGAGGGGAACATTCAGTACTTC.